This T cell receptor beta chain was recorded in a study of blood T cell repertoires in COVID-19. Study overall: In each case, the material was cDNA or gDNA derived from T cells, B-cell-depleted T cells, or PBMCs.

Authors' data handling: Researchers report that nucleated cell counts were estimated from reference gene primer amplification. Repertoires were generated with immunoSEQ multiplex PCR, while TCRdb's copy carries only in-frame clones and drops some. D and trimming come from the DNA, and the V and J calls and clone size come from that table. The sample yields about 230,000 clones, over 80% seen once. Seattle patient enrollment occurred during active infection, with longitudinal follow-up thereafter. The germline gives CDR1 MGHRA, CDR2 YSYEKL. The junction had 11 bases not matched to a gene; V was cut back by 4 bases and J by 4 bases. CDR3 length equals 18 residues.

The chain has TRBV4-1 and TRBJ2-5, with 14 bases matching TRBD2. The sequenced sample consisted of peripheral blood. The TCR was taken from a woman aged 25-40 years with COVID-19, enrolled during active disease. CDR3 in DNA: TGCGCCAGCAGCCTACTAGGACTAGCGGGGGGCGGAGGAGAGACCCAGTACTTC. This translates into CASSLLGLAGGGGETQYF.